A single sample gave rise to the 9 T cell receptor beta chains below, sequenced in a study of blood T cell repertoires in COVID-19. Method: immunoSEQ multiplex PCR; TCRdb's copy keeps in-frame clones and lacks some. The sample has about 270,000 clones, 88% seen once. The sample taken for sequencing was PBMCs or T cells enriched from blood (not recorded which). The receptors stem from a woman in her fifties or sixties who had recovered from COVID-19.

This chain connects TRBV7-6 to TRBJ2-5; D gene unclear. The CDR3 totals 13 residues. Per the germline V gene, CDR1 is SGHVS and CDR2 is FNYEAQ. The V gene lost 7 bases and the J gene lost 5 bases, with 14 bases spanning the gap. CDR3 DNA sequence: TGTGCCAGCACCGGAGTTCGCAGTGAGACCCAGTACTTC. Amino acids: CASTGVRSETQYF.

On this clone: The same CDR3 is also encoded by other DNA sequences in this sample. This chain joins TRBV2 and TRBJ1-1; weak D call: TRBD1 (5 bases). The CDR3 length is 14 residues. V shed 4 bases and J shed 0 bases, with 9 bases lying between them. Looked up from germline, CDR1 is SNHLY and CDR2 is FYNNEI. The CDR3 region has the DNA TGTGCCAGCAGTGTAGGCAGGGTGAACACTGAAGCTTTCTTT. Translating gives CASSVGRVNTEAFF.

With regard to this clone: Without the conserved terminal phenylalanine or tryptophan, this CDR3 likely stems from a read error. The gene calls are TRBV28 and TRBJ2-7, with 7 bases lining up with TRBD1. The V gene's germline CDR1 is MDHEN and CDR2 SYDVKM. The CDR3 is made up of 12 amino acids. Trimming at V came to 4 bases and at J to 6 bases, leaving 3 bases not matched to a gene. The CDR3 DNA follows: TGTGCCAGCAGTTCCGGGACAGTCGAGCAGTACCTC. Its protein is CASSSGTVEQYL.

Regarding this clone: Additional DNA sequences in this sample encode the identical CDR3. The rearrangement uses TRBV7-2 and TRBJ1-4; D is possibly TRBD1 (6 bases). Germline V CDR1 and CDR2: SGHTA, FQGNSA. V was shortened by 3 bases and J by 6 bases, with 14 bases between the two germline ends. The CDR3 is made up of 15 amino acids. The CDR3 spells CASSLGGGGDEKLFF. CDR3 coding DNA: TGTGCCAGCAGCTTGGGAGGGGGAGGAGATGAAAAACTGTTTTTT.

This clone was observed a few times. The chain has TRBV15 and TRBJ2-7; 8 bases align to TRBD2. V lost 5 bases to trimming and J lost 6 bases; unmatched junction nucleotides: 3. From germline, CDR1 is LNHNV and CDR2 YYDKDF (reference sequence). The CDR3 has 12 residues. CDR3 protein: CATSGRGGEQYF. CDR3 nucleotides: TGTGCCACCAGCGGACGGGGGGGCGAGCAGTACTTC.

In this sample, this clone turned up a few times. The chain links TRBV2 to TRBJ1-1, with a possible D match to TRBD1 (5 bases). Germline V lookup: CDR1 SNHLY, CDR2 FYNNEI. CDR3 size: 14 residues. The ends were cut back, 9 bases at V and 5 bases at J, with 19 bases in the middle. CDR3 residues: CASCPGRGQTEAFF. Here the CDR3 DNA reads TGTGCCAGTTGCCCAGGGCGGGGTCAGACTGAAGCTTTCTTT.

This chain joins TRBV3-1 (or the pseudogene TRBV3-2) and TRBJ1-4; 8 positions agree with TRBD1. The V gene end was trimmed by 6 bases and the J gene end by 7 bases; junction bases not matched to a gene: 13. Germline-derived CDR1 and CDR2 are LGHDT and YNNKEL (reference sequence). The CDR3 sequence is 16 residues long. The CDR3 spells CASSPGPGTGGEKLFF. The CDR3 DNA reads as TGTGCCAGCAGTCCCGGCCCCGGGACAGGTGGTGAAAAACTGTTTTTT.

V and J are TRBV7-8 and TRBJ2-1, with D possibly matching TRBD2 (6 bases). From germline, CDR1 is SGHVS and CDR2 FQNEAQ. This CDR3 contains 15 residues. Deletions cut 3 bases from V and 6 bases from J, with 15 bases between. The CDR3 region is CASSFWAGRSNEQFF. Here the CDR3 DNA reads TGTGCCAGCAGCTTTTGGGCAGGGAGGAGCAATGAGCAGTTCTTC.

The chain is built from TRBV30 and TRBJ1-3; D call uncertain. Germline V gene sequence: CDR1 GTSNPN, CDR2 SVGIG (reference sequence). V was clipped by 0 bases and J by 1 base, with 10 bases between them. CDR3 length: 15 residues. This CDR3 is CAWSVTGKSGNTIYF. CDR3 bases: TGTGCCTGGAGTGTAACGGGGAAGTCTGGAAACACCATATATTTT. Full variable domain (missing parts from reference TRBV30 and TRBJ1-3): SQTIHQWPATLVQPVGSPLSLECTVEGTSNPNLYWYRQAAGRGLQLLFYSVGIGQISSEVPQNLSASRPQDRQFILSSKKLLLSDSGFYLCAWSVTGKSGNTIYFGEGSWLTVV.